Below are 17 T cell receptor beta chains sequenced from a single sample in a study of T cells in Graves' hyperthyroidism and ophthalmopathy. What was amplified from RNA transcripts were TCR beta CDR3 regions. The study used the HTBI primer set for a first-round RT-PCR of the TCR CDR3. TCRdb ran MiXCR on the multiplex PCR reads and lists one entry per CDR3 protein. The sample includes roughly 500,000 distinct CDR3 sequences, around 42% seen only once; the top ten take roughly 19%. Sequencing was done on a sample of peripheral blood or thyroid tissue (not recorded which). These TCRs come from an adult woman with Graves' disease, either hyperthyroidism or ophthalmopathy (not recorded which).

V and J are TRBV5-1 and TRBJ2-2; no reliable D call. Germline V gives CDR1 SGHRS, CDR2 YFSETQ. The V end was cut by 4 bases, the J end by 0 bases, with 10 bases between. The CDR3 is made up of 15 amino acids. CDR3 DNA: TGCGCCAGCAGCCTTCGGACGACGAACACCGGGGAGCTGTTTTTT. Translating gives CASSLRTTNTGELFF.

The V and J genes are TRBV19 and TRBJ2-6; D is undetermined. CDR1 and CDR2 (germline): LNHDA, SQIVND (reference sequence). V was trimmed by 10 bases and J by 0 bases, leaving 10 bases between them. The CDR3 totals 14 residues. CDR3 sequence: CATNVGSGANVLTF. The CDR3 nucleotides are TGTGCCACCAACGTGGGCTCTGGGGCCAACGTCCTGACTTTC. Supplemented by reference TRBV19 and TRBJ2-6, the full variable domain reads DGGITQSPKYLFRKEGQNVTLSCEQNLNHDAMYWYRQDPGQGLRLIYYSQIVNDFQKGDIAEGYSVSREKKESFPLTVTSAQKNPTAFYLCATNVGSGANVLTFGAGSRLTVL.

This chain uses TRBV7-9 with TRBJ2-7; D may be TRBD1 (6 bases). The CDR3 is made up of 16 amino acids. CDR1 is SEHNR and CDR2 is FQNEAQ in the germline V gene (reference sequence). Trimming shortened V by 3 bases and J by 2 bases, and 17 bases separated the two germline ends. The DNA for the CDR3 is TGTGCCAGCAGCTTCTCCTTTTCGACAGGAACCTACGAGCAGTACTTC. Its translation: CASSFSFSTGTYEQYF.

This clonotype was recorded many times. This chain links TRBV6-1 with TRBJ1-1; D is undetermined. Germline CDR1 and CDR2: MNHNS and SASEGT. The germline V and J ends were trimmed by 4 bases and 4 bases, with 10 bases remaining between them. The CDR3 sequence is 13 residues long. The CDR3 region has the DNA TGTGCCAGCAGTGTAAGTTATGGCACTGAAGCTTTCTTT. Protein: CASSVSYGTEAFF.

The gene calls are TRBV12-3 or TRBV12-4 and TRBJ2-7; D may be TRBD2 (6 bases). V was pared by 6 bases and J by 0 bases, with 18 bases between. The CDR3 extends over 16 amino acids. The CDR3 nucleotides are TGTGCCAGCAGCGTCGGGGGTGGGACTTTCTCCTACGAGCAGTACTTC. Amino acids: CASSVGGGTFSYEQYF.

This chain uses TRBV2 with TRBJ2-2; 11 bases line up with TRBD1. J gave up 4 bases and V 4 bases, and 5 bases lay outside the gene matches. The germline V gene has CDR1 SNHLY and CDR2 FYNNEI. This CDR3 has 16 amino acids. The CDR3 nucleotides read TGTGCCAGCAGTGTGGAAGGGACAGGGGGCACCGGGGAGCTGTTTTTT. It is translated as CASSVEGTGGTGELFF.

The genes are TRBV5-5 and TRBJ2-2; D possibly matches TRBD1 or TRBD2 (6 bases each). The CDR3 is made up of 15 amino acids. Trimming left V 1 base short and J 4 bases short, with 11 bases between. Germline values: CDR1 SGHKS, CDR2 YYEKEE (reference sequence). CDR3 sequence (DNA): TGTGCCAGCAGCTTGTGGGGGGCTTTCACCGGGGAGCTGTTTTTT. This sequence encodes CASSLWGAFTGELFF.

This chain uses TRBV5-5 with TRBJ1-6; D uncertain. Per germline, CDR1 SGHKS and CDR2 YYEKEE (reference sequence). Trimming left V 0 bases short and J 7 bases short, with 11 bases between. This CDR3 spans 15 amino acids. The CDR3 sequence is CASSLGLGGNSPLHF. DNA for the CDR3: TGTGCCAGCAGCTTGGGTCTGGGTGGGAATTCACCCCTCCACTTT.

The genes are TRBV29-1 and TRBJ2-7; D remains ambiguous. This CDR3 is 10 amino acids long. The V end lost 8 bases, the J end lost 7 bases, and 12 bases lay between the germline ends. Looked up from germline, CDR1 is SQVTM and CDR2 is ANQGSEA. The CDR3 coding sequence is TGCAGCCCCCGTACTGTAGAGCAGTACTTC. Protein sequence: CSPRTVEQYF.

The rearrangement joins TRBV11-3 to TRBJ2-7; 8 bases agree with TRBD1. Germline V gives CDR1 SGHNT, CDR2 YENEEA. The CDR3 spans 15 residues. The CDR3 nucleotides read TGTGCACCAGGGAAGGACAGGGTCCCAGCCTACGAGCAGTACTTC. It codes for CAPGKDRVPAYEQYF.

The rearrangement joins TRBV10-3 to TRBJ2-7, with TRBD2 as a possible D gene (6 bases). The CDR3 consists of 13 residues. CDR1 and CDR2 from the germline V gene are ENHRY and SYGVKD. The V end lost 6 bases, the J end lost 6 bases, and 15 bases lay between the germline ends. This chain's CDR3 is CAISGDSRSEQYF. The DNA for the CDR3 is TGTGCCATCAGCGGGGACTCGAGGTCCGAGCAGTACTTC.

This clonotype appeared a single time. V and J are TRBV7-2 and TRBJ2-5, with a possible D match to TRBD2 (7 bases). Looked up from germline, CDR1 is SGHTA and CDR2 is FQGNSA. Trimming took 7 bases from V and 3 from J, leaving 18 bases between them. The CDR3 is 15 amino acids. CDR3 DNA sequence: TGTGCCAGCACCAAAGGGGGGGGGTATGAAGAGACCCAGTACTTC. Encoded protein: CASTKGGGYEETQYF.

This clonotype has a count of ten or more. The chain employs TRBV27 and TRBJ2-7; no clear D. V gave up 3 bases and J gave up 5 bases, with 11 bases separating them. Germline V lookup: CDR1 MNHEY, CDR2 SMNVEV (reference sequence). CDR3 length equals 13 residues. The CDR3 DNA reads TGTGCCAGCAGTTTTCGGTTTCTTGACGAGCAGTACTTC. This codes for CASSFRFLDEQYF.

The table lists this clonotype with many counts. The chain recombines TRBV9 with TRBJ1-5; no clear D gene. Trimming removed 0 bases at V and 9 bases at J, with 13 bases between. From germline, CDR1 is SGDLS and CDR2 YYNGEE. The CDR3 spans 14 residues. The CDR3: CASSVDGRLGPQHF. For the CDR3, the DNA is TGTGCCAGCAGCGTAGACGGCAGACTGGGGCCCCAGCATTTT.

V and J are TRBV29-1 and TRBJ2-6, with D possibly TRBD1 on 6 matching bases. This CDR3 region has 15 residues. Per germline, CDR1 SQVTM and CDR2 ANQGSEA. Deletions cut 4 bases from V and 1 base from J, with 11 bases between. CDR3 in DNA: TGCAGCGTTGGGGCAGGGGTTTCTGGGGCCAACGTCCTGACTTTC. As protein: CSVGAGVSGANVLTF.

This clonotype has a handful of counts. The chain joins TRBV15 to TRBJ2-6; 9 bases match TRBD2. The V gene's germline CDR1 is LNHNV and CDR2 YYDKDF (reference sequence). This CDR3 is built from 19 residues. The ends lost 0 bases at V and 1 base at J; junction bases unmatched: 7. The CDR3 region has the DNA TGTGCCACCAGCAGAGATGGTGGGACTAGCTCTTCTGGGGCCAACGTCCTGACTTTC. Protein: CATSRDGGTSSSGANVLTF.

The J gene is TRBJ1-4, the V gene TRBV20-1; D is ambiguous. The CDR3 has 17 amino acids. Germline V CDR1 and CDR2: DFQATT, SNEGSKA (reference sequence). Trimming shortened V by 2 bases and J by 4 bases, and 20 bases separated the two germline ends. The CDR3 is CSARRGLLSGSNEKLFF. The CDR3 DNA is TGCAGTGCTAGAAGAGGTCTCCTTAGCGGGAGTAATGAAAAACTGTTTTTT.